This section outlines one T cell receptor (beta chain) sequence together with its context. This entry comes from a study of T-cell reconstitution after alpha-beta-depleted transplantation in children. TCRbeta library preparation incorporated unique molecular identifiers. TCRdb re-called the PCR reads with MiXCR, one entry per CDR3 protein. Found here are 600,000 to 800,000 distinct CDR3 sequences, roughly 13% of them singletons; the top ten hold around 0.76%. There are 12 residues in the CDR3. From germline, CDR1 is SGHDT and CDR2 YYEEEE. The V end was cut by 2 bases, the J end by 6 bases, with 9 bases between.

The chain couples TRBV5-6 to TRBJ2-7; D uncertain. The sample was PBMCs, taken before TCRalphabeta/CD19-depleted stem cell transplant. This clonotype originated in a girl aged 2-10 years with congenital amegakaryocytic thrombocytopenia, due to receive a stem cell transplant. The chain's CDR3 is CASSFSSIEQYF. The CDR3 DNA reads TGTGCCAGCAGCTTTTCTTCTATCGAGCAGTACTTC.